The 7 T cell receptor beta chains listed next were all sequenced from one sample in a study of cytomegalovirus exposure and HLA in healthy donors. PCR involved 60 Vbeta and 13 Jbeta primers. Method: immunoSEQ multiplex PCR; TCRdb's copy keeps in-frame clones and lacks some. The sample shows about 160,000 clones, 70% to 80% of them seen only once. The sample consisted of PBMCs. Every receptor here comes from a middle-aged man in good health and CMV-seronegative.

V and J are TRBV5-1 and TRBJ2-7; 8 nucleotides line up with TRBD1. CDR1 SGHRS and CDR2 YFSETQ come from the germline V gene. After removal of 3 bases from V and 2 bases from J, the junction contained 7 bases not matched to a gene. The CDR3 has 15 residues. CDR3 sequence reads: CASSSRTGSTYEQYF. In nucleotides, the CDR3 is TGCGCCAGCAGCTCACGGACAGGGTCGACCTACGAGCAGTACTTC.

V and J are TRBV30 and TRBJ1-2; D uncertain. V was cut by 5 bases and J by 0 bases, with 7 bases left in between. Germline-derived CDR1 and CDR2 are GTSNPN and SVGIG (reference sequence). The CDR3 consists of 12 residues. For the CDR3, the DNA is TGTGCCTGGCCCTCTTCTAACTATGGCTACACCTTC. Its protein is CAWPSSNYGYTF. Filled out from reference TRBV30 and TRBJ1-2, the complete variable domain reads SQTIHQWPATLVQPVGSPLSLECTVEGTSNPNLYWYRQAAGRGLQLLFYSVGIGQISSEVPQNLSASRPQDRQFILSSKKLLLSDSGFYLCAWPSSNYGYTFGSGTRLTVV.

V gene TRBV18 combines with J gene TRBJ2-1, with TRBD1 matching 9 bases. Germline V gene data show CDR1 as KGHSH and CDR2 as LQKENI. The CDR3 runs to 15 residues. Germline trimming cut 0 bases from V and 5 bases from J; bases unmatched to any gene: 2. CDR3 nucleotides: TGTGCCAGCTCACCACCGGGGACAGGGAACAATGAGCAGTTCTTC. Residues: CASSPPGTGNNEQFF.

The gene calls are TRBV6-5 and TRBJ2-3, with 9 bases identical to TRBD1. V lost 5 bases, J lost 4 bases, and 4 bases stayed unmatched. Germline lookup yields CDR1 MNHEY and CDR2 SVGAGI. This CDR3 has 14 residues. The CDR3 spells CASSRDRVSDTQYF. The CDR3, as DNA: TGTGCCAGCAGTCGGGACAGGGTATCAGATACGCAGTATTTT.

CDR3 in amino acids: CASSPLGREETQYF. The CDR3 DNA reads as TGTGCCAGCTCACCATTGGGCAGAGAAGAGACCCAGTACTTC. The chain recombines TRBV18 with TRBJ2-5; D remains unclear. Trimming removed 2 bases from V and 3 bases from J, with 10 bases in between. CDR1 and CDR2 from the germline V gene are KGHSH and LQKENI. This CDR3 contains 14 residues.

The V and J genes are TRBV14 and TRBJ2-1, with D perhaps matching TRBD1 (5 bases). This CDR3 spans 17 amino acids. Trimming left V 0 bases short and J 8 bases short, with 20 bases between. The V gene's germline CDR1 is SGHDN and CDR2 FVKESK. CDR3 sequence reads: CASSQDTTDSVIHEQFF. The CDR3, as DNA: TGTGCCAGCAGCCAAGATACGACAGATTCCGTCATACATGAGCAGTTCTTC.

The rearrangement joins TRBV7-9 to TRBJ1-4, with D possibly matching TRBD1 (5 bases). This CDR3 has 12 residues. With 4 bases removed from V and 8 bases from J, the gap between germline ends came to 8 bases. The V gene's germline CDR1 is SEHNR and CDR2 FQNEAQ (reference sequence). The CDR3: CASSSGLEKLFF. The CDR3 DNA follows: TGTGCCAGCAGCTCGGGACTCGAAAAACTGTTTTTT.